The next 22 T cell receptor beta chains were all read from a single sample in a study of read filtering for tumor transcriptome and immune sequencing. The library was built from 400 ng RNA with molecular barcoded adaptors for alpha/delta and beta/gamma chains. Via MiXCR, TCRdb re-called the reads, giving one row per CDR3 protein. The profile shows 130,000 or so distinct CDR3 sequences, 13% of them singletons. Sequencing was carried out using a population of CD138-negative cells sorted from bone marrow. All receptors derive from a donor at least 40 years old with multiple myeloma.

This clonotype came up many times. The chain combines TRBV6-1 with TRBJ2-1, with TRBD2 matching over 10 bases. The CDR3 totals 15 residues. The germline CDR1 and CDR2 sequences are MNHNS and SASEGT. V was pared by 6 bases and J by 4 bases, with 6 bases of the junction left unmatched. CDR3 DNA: TGTGCCAGCAGAACCAGACTAGCGGGTTACAATGAGCAGTTCTTC. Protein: CASRTRLAGYNEQFF.

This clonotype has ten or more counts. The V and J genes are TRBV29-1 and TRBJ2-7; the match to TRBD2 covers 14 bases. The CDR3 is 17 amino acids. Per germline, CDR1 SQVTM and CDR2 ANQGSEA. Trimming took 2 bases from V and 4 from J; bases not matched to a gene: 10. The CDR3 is CSVESTSGRARAYEQYF. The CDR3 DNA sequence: TGCAGCGTTGAATCGACTAGCGGGAGGGCCAGGGCGTACGAGCAGTACTTC.

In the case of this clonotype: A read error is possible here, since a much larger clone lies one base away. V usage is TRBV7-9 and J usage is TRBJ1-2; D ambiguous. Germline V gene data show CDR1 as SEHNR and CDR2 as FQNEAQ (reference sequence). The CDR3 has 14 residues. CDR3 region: CVSSLAGDNYGYTF. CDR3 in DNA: TGTGTCAGCAGCTTAGCCGGGGATAACTATGGCTACACCTTC.

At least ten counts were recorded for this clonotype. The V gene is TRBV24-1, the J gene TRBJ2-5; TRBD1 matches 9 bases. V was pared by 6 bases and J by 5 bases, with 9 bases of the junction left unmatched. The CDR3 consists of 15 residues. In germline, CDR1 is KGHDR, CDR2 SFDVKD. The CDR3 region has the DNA TGTGCCACCAGTCAGCCCGGGACAGGGATGGAGACCCAGTACTTC. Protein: CATSQPGTGMETQYF.

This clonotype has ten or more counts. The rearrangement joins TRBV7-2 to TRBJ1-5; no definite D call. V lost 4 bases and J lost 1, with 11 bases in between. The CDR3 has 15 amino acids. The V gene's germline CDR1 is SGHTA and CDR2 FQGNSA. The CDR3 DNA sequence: TGTGCCAGCAGCTCGTTGACATCGAGCAATCAGCCCCAGCATTTT. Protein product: CASSSLTSSNQPQHF.

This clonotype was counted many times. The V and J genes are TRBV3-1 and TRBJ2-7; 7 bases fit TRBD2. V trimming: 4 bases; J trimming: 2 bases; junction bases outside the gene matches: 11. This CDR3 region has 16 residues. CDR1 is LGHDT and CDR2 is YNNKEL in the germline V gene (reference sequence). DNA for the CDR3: TGTGCCAGCAGCCCAGAACTAACGGGACTACCCTACGAGCAGTACTTC. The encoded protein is CASSPELTGLPYEQYF.

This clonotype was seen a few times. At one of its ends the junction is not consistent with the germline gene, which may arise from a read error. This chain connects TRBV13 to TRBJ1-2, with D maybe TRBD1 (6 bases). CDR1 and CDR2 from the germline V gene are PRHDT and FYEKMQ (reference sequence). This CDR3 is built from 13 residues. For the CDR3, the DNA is TGTGCCAGCAGCTTAGGGGTCTCGGGACAACGGGACTTC. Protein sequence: CASSLGVSGQRDF.

The CDR3 loop reads CSVRTGVLNEQFF. Here the CDR3 DNA reads TGCAGCGTTCGTACGGGAGTGTTGAATGAGCAGTTCTTC. The chain joins TRBV29-1 to TRBJ2-1, with D perhaps matching TRBD2 (6 bases). There are 13 residues in the CDR3. The germline V gene has CDR1 SQVTM and CDR2 ANQGSEA. Trimming left V 5 bases short and J 7 bases short, with 15 bases between.

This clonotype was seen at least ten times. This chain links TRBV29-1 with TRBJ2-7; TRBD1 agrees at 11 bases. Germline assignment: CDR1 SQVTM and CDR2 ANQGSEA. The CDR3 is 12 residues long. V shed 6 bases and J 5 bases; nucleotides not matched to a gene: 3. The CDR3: CSVPGQGDEQYF. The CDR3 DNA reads TGCAGCGTCCCGGGACAGGGGGACGAGCAGTACTTC.

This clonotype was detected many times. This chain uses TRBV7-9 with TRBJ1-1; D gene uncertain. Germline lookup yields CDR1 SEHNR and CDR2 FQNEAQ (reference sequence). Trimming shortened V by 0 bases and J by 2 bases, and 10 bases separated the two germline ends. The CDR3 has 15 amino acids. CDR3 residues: CASSLANRDNTEAFF. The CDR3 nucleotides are TGTGCCAGCAGCTTAGCGAACAGAGATAACACTGAAGCTTTCTTT.

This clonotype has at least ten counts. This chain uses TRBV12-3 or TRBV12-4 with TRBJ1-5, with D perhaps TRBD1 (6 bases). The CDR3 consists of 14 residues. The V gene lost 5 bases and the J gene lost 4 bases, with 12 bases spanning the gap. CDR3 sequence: CASSVGGQNQPQHF. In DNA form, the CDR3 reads TGTGCCAGCAGTGTTGGGGGGCAAAATCAGCCCCAGCATTTT.

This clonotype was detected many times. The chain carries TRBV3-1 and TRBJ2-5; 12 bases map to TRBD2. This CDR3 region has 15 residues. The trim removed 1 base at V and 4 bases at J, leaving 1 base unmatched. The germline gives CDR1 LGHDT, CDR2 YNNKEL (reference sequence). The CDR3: CASSQGTSGIETQYF. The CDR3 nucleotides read TGTGCCAGCAGCCAAGGGACTAGCGGGATAGAGACCCAGTACTTC.

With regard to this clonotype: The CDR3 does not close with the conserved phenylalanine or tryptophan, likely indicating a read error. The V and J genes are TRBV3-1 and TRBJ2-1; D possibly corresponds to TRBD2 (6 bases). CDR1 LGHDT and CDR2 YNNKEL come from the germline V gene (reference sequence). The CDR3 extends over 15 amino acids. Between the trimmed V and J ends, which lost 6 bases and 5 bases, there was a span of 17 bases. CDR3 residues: CASRSGLPGDNEQFL. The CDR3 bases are TGTGCCAGCAGAAGCGGGCTTCCCGGGGACAATGAGCAGTTCCTC.

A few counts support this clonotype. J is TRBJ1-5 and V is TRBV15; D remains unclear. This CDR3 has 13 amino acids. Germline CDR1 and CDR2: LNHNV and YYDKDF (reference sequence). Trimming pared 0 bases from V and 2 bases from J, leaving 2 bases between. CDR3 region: CATSRERNQPQHF. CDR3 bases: TGTGCCACCAGCAGAGAACGCAATCAGCCCCAGCATTTT.

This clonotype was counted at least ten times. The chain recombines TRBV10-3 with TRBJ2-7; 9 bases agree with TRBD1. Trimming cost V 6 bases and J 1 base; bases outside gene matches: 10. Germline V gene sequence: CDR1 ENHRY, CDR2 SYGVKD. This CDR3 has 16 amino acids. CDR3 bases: TGTGCCATCAGAGAAAGAACAGGGGGCAGTTCCTACGAGCAGTACTTC. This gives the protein CAIRERTGGSSYEQYF.

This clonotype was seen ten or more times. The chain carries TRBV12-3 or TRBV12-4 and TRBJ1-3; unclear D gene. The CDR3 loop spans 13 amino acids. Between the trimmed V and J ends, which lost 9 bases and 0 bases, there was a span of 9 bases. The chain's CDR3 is CASRRDSGNTIYF. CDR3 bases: TGTGCCAGTAGGAGGGACTCTGGAAACACCATATATTTT.

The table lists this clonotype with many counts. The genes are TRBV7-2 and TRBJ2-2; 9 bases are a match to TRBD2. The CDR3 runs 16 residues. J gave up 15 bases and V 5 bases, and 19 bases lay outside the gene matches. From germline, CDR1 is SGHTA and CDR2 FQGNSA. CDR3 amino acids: CASSRTTAGGPTGLFF. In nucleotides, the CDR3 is TGTGCCAGCAGCCGTACCACAGCGGGAGGCCCTACGGGCTTGTTTTTT. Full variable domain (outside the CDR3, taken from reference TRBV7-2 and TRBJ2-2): GAGVSQSPSNKVTEKGKDVELRCDPISGHTALYWYRQSLGQGLEFLIYFQGNSAPDKSGLPSDRFSAERTGGSVSTLTIQRTQQEDSAVYLCASSRTTAGGPTGLFFGEGSRLTVL.

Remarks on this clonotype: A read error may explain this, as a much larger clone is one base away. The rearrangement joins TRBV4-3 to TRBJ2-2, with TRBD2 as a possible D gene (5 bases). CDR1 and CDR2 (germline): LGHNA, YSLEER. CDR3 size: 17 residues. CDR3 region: CASRQDLSSGNTGELFF. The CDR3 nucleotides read TGCGCCAGCAGACAAGATCTTAGCAGCGGTAACACCGGGGAGCTGTTTTTT.

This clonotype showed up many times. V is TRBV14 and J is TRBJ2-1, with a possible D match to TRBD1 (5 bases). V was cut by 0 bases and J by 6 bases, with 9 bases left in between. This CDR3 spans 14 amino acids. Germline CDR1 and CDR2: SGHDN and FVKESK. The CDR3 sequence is CASSQDRRGNEQFF. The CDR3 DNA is TGTGCCAGCAGCCAAGATCGAAGGGGCAATGAGCAGTTCTTC. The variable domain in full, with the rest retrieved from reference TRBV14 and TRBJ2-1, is EAGVTQFPSHSVIEKGQTVTLRCDPISGHDNLYWYRRVMGKEIKFLLHFVKESKQDESGMPNNRFLAERTGGTYSTLKVQPAELEDSGVYFCASSQDRRGNEQFFGPGTRLTVL.

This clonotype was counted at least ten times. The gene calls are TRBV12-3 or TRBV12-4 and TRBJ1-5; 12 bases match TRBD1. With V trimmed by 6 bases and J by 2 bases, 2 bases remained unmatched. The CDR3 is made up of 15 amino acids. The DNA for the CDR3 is TGTGCCAGCAGGGGGACAGGGGGCGGCAATCAGCCCCAGCATTTT. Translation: CASRGTGGGNQPQHF.

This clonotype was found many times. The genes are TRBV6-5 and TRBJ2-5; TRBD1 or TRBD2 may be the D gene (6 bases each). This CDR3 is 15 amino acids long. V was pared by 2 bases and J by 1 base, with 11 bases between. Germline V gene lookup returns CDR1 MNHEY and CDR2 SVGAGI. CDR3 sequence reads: CASSYLGGSQETQYF. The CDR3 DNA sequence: TGTGCCAGCAGTTACCTCGGGGGCTCCCAAGAGACCCAGTACTTC.

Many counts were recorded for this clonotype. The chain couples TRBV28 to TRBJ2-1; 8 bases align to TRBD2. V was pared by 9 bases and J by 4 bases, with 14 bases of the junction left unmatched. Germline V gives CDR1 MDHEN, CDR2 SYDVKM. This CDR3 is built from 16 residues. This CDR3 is CASSSPGGRNYNEQFF. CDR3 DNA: TGTGCCAGTTCCTCCCCGGGCGGGAGGAATTACAATGAGCAGTTCTTC.